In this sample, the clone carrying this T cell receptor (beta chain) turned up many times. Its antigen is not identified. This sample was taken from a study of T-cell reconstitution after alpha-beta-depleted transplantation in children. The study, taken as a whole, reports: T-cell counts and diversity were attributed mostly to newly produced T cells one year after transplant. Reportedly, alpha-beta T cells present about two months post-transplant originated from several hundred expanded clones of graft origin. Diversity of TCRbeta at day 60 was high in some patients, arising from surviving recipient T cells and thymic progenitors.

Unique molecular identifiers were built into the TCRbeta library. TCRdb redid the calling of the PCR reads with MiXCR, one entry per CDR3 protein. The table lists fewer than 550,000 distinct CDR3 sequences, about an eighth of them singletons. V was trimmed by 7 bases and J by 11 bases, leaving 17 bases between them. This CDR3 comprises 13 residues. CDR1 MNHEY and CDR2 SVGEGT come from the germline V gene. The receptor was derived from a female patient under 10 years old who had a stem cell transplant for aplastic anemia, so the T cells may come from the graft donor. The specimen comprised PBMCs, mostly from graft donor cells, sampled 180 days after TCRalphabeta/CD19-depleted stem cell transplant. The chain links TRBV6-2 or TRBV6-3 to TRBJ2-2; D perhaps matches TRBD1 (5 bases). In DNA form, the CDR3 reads TGTGCCAGCACGATTCAGCATAGGGGAGAGCTGTTTTTT. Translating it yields CASTIQHRGELFF.